The clone carrying this T cell receptor beta chain came up once. Its specificity is unknown. This entry comes from a study of cytomegalovirus exposure and HLA in healthy donors. Notes on the study in general: The listing of 150 to 200 TCR beta chains classed them as cytomegalovirus-associated. Rarity characterized most TCR sequences, yet some public TCRs appeared in many donors.

Using immunoSEQ multiplex PCR, the repertoire was profiled, and TCRdb retains in-frame clones only, with some absent. The data show 65,000 to 80,000 clones, roughly 94% seen once. The CDR3 sequence is 16 residues long. Germline V gene sequence: CDR1 SEHNR, CDR2 FQNEAQ (reference sequence). After removal of 8 bases from V and 4 bases from J, the junction contained 15 bases not matched to a gene. This clonotype was obtained from a woman under 30 in good health and CMV-seropositive. This chain uses TRBV7-9 with TRBJ2-5; 8 bases agree with TRBD2. The sequenced material came from PBMCs. CDR3 region: CASQRGSGTGPETQYF. CDR3 in DNA: TGTGCCAGCCAGAGGGGTAGCGGGACCGGTCCAGAGACCCAGTACTTC.